This T cell receptor (beta chain) was observed in a study of T-cell memory formation after mild COVID-19. Study-wide context: Clusters of TCRs were largely donor specific.

From germline, CDR1 is DFQATT and CDR2 SNEGSKA (reference sequence). The length of the CDR3 is 18 residues. Trimming took 1 base from V and 2 from J; bases not matched to a gene: 17. Constant-segment primers served in 5'RACE that generated TCR alpha and TCR beta cDNA libraries bearing sample barcodes and UMIs. TCRdb called the 5' RACE reads again in MiXCR, with one record for every CDR3 protein. The sample consists of about 280,000 distinct CDR3 sequences, roughly 8.2% of them appearing once. With respect to this clonotype: Antigen unknown.

General study findings and limits: Clones shrinking between day 15 and 85 showed a balanced CD4/CD8 split, and those that grew later tilted toward CD4+. Still unconfirmed is whether the second-wave clones peaking on day 37 recognized SARS-CoV-2.

V usage is TRBV20-1 and J usage is TRBJ2-7, with TRBD1 matching 7 bases. This TCR derives from a man aged 18 to 30 who had mild COVID-19 (a few samples of this study predate the infection). Cell type and time point are not known. The sequencing sample was made of PBMCs or a T cell subset sorted from them (not recorded which). The CDR3 nucleotides read TGCAGTGCTAGAGCCCCTGTCCCCCACAGGACAGGTACCTACGAGCAGTACTTC. Amino acid sequence: CSARAPVPHRTGTYEQYF.